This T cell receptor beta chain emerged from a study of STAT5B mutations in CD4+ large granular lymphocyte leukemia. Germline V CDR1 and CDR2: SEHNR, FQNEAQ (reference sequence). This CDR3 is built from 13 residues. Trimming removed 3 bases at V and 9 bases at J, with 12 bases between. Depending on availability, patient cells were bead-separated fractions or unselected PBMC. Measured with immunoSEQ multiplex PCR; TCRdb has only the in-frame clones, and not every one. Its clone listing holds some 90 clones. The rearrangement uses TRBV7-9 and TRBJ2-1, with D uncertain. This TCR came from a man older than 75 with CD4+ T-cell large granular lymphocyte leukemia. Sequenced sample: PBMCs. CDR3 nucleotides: TGTGCCAGCAGCTTCGACCCCGCCAGTGAGCAGTTCTTC. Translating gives CASSFDPASEQFF.